This TCR beta chain comes out of a study of T-cell reconstitution after alpha-beta-depleted transplantation in children. CDR3 size: 16 residues. Trimming cost V 7 bases and J 0 bases, with 16 bases left between them. It was with unique molecular identifiers that the TCRbeta library was prepared. TCRdb re-called the PCR reads through MiXCR, storing one row per CDR3 protein. The data show approximately 490,000 distinct CDR3 sequences, about 12% seen once. The chain carries TRBV23-1 and TRBJ2-1; D is ambiguous. TRBV23-1 is annotated as an ORF whose role is uncertain. Sequencing was performed on PBMCs from the stem cell graft donor, taken from the stem cell graft. The clonotype originates from a human donor who donated a stem cell graft to a child with combined immunodeficiency. CDR3 protein: CASILPEQSSYNEQFF. The CDR3 DNA sequence: TGCGCCAGCATCCTCCCTGAGCAGAGCTCCTACAATGAGCAGTTCTTC.